Listed below are T cell receptor beta chains from one sample, sequenced in a study of shared clonotypes between healthy human individuals. Libraries were prepared by immunoSEQ multiplex PCR; TCRdb keeps only in-frame clonotypes and omits some of them. The sample lists about a million clones, around three quarters occurring once. The sample consisted of memory CD4+ T cells from PBMCs. The receptors shown here come from a man aged 18-30 years in good health. Some clones in this sample may be carry-over from other donors' samples. Both conserved end residues are part of each CDR3. D genes are given only for firm matches.

j_call,v_call,d_call,cdr3_aa
TRBJ2-5,TRBV5-1,.,CASRRVGLRETQYF
TRBJ2-2,TRBV4-1,.,CASSQRVSGHTGELFF
TRBJ2-5,TRBV11-2,TRBD2,CASSHPLAGQETQYF
TRBJ1-3,TRBV2,TRBD1,CASSGRQGFSGNTIYF
TRBJ2-1,TRBV9,.,CASSGGPIPWGEQFF
TRBJ2-5,TRBV28,TRBD2,CASGLAGIRETQYF
TRBJ2-4,TRBV7-6,.,CASSPDSNIQYF
TRBJ2-4,TRBV6-6,TRBD1,CASRPRTGGVKNIQYF
TRBJ1-1,TRBV7-6,.,CASSPNQRSTEAFF
TRBJ1-2,TRBV18,.,CASSPLSGDGYTF
TRBJ2-2,TRBV6-5,.,CASRGTSTGELFF
TRBJ2-5,TRBV5-1,.,CASSAGVQETQYF
TRBJ2-1,TRBV4-3,TRBD2,CASSQDRGLAGDNEQFF
TRBJ2-2,TRBV19,.,CASSPLGAGGELFF
TRBJ2-3,TRBV28,.,CASSLSSVRDTQYF
TRBJ2-7,TRBV27,.,CASRAQGRF
TRBJ2-7,TRBV5-6,.,CASKERGVYEQYF
TRBJ1-1,TRBV9,.,CASTKGDMNTEAFF
TRBJ1-3,TRBV2,.,CASSEAGGGNTIYF
TRBJ1-4,TRBV9,.,CASSVTVATNEKLFF
TRBJ1-1,TRBV6-6,.,CASSYGPRSDTEAFF
TRBJ2-4,TRBV9,.,CASSVDGTAKNIQYF
TRBJ1-2,TRBV21-1,.,CASSKGTSYGYTF